The 3 T cell receptor beta chains below all came from one sample that was sequenced in a study of T cells in Graves' hyperthyroidism and ophthalmopathy (dated by TCRdb to between 2018 and 2021). The library was obtained by multiplex PCR. The run used an Illumina HiSeq 2000. The TCR beta CDR3 regions were amplified from RNA transcripts. The first round of RT-PCR for the TCR CDR3 was performed with the HTBI primer set and the Qiagen OneStep RT-PCR kit. The public reads were run again by TCRdb, first through fastp at Q25 and then through MiXCR, and only productive beta chains were kept. Each entry is one CDR3 protein sequence, shown with its most common DNA and genes. This sample holds roughly 550,000 distinct CDR3 sequences; about 16% were observed only once. About 31% of the sample belongs to the ten largest clones. The sample consisted of blood. These receptors all come from a woman aged 30 to 39 with Graves' ophthalmopathy.

Ten or more counts support this clonotype. The CDR3 DNA sequence: TGTGCCAGCAGCTTAGGCCTAAGAGACAGGGTTTCCTACAATGAGCAGTTCTTC. Translated, it gives CASSLGLRDRVSYNEQFF. The gene calls are TRBV13 and TRBJ2-1; 7 positions agree with TRBD1. Trimming removed 0 bases from V and 1 base from J; junction bases left unmatched: 9. CDR3 size: 18 residues. Germline loops: CDR1 PRHDT, CDR2 FYEKMQ (reference sequence).

The V and J genes are TRBV7-9 and TRBJ2-5; D not certain. The V end lost 7 bases, the J end lost 5 bases, and 17 bases lay between the germline ends. Per germline, CDR1 SEHNR and CDR2 FQNEAQ (reference sequence). The length of the CDR3 is 14 residues. The CDR3 DNA follows: TGTGCCAGCACCTCCCTAGGAGATAGGGAGACCCAGTACTTC. This gives the protein CASTSLGDRETQYF.

About this clonotype: Given a much more abundant clone one base away, this may be a read error. The gene calls are TRBV10-3 and TRBJ2-3; D uncertain. There are 11 residues in the CDR3. V was trimmed by 2 bases and J by 5 bases, leaving 2 bases between them. Germline loops: CDR1 ENHRY, CDR2 SYGVKD. CDR3 bases: TGTGCCATCAGTGAGGTAGATACGCAGTATTTT. Its protein is CAISEVDTQYF.